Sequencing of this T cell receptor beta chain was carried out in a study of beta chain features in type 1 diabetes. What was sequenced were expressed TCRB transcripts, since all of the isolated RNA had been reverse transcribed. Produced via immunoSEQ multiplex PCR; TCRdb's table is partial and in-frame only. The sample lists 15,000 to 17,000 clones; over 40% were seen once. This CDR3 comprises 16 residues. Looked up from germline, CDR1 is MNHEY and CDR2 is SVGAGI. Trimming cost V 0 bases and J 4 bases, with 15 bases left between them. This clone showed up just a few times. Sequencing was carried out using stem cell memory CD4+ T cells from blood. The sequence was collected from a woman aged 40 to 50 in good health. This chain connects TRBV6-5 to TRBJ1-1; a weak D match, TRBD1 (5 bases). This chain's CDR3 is CASSYSLGGGGTEAFF. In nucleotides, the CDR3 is TGTGCCAGCAGTTACTCTCTAGGCGGGGGGGGCACTGAAGCTTTCTTT.